This T cell receptor (beta chain) was documented in a study of shared clonotypes between healthy human individuals. The table came from immunoSEQ multiplex PCR; TCRdb's copy has only in-frame clones and leaves some out. The sample comprises 2 million or so clones, roughly 95% of which are singletons, and 0.85% to 1.3% rests with the top ten. Cells designated naive CD8 were CD45RO-negative and were positively selected for CCR7, with terminally differentiated effector memory CD45RA+ cells excluded. Germline CDR1 reads SGHDT; CDR2 reads YYEEEE. The CDR3 is 13 amino acids. The V and J ends lost 1 base and 6 bases, in that order; junction bases with no gene match: 2.

Material for sequencing was naive CD8+ T cells sorted from blood. The rearrangement uses TRBV5-6 and TRBJ2-7; 9 nucleotides line up with TRBD2. The TCR comes from a man younger than 35 in good health. CDR3 coding DNA: TGTGCCAGCAGCTTGCCTAGCGGGACCGAGCAGTACTTC. The encoded protein is CASSLPSGTEQYF.